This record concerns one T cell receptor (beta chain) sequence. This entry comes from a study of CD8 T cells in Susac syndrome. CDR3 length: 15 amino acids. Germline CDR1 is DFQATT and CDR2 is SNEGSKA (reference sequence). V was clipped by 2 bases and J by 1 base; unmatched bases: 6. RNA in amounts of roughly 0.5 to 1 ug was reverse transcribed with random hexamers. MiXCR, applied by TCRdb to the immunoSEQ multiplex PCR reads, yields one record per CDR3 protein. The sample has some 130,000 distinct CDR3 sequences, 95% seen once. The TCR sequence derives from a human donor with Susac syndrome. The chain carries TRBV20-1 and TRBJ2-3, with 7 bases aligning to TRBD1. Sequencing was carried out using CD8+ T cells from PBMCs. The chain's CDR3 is CSARTEQGRTDTQYF. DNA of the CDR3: TGCAGTGCTAGAACGGAACAGGGGCGCACAGATACGCAGTATTTT.